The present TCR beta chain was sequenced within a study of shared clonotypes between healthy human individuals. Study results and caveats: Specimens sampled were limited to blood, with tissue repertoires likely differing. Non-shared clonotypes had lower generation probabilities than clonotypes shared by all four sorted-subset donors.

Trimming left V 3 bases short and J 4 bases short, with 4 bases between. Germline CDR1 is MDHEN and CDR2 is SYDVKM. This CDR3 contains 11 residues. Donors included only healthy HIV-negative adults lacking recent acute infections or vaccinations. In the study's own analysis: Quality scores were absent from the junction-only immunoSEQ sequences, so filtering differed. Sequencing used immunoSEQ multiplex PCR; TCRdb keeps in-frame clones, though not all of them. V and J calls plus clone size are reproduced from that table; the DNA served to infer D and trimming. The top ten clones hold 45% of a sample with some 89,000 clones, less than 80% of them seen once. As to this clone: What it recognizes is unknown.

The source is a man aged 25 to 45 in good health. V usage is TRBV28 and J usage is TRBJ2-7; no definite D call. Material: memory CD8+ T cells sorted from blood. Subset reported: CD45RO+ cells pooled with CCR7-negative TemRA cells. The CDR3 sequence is CASSFTYEQYF. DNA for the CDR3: TGTGCCAGCAGTTTCACTTACGAGCAGTACTTC. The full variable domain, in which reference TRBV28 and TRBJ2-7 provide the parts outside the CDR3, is DVKVTQSSRYLVKRTGEKVFLECVQDMDHENMFWYRQDPGLGLRLIYFSYDVKMKEKGDIPEGYSVSREKKERFSLILESASTNQTSMYLCASSFTYEQYFGPGTRLTVT.